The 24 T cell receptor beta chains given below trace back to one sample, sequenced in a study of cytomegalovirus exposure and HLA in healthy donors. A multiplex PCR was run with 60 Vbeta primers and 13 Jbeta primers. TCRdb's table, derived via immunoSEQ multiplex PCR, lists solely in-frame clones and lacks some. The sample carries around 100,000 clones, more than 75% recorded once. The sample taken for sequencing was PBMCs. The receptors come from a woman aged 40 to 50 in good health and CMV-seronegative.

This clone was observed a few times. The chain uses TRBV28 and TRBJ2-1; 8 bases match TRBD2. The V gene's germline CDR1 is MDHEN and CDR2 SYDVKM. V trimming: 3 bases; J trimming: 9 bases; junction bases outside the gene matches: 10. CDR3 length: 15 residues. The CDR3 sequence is CASSFGRAGGSEQFF. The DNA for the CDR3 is TGTGCCAGCAGTTTTGGTCGGGCGGGGGGATCTGAGCAGTTCTTC. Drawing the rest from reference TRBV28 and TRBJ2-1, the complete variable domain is DVKVTQSSRYLVKRTGEKVFLECVQDMDHENMFWYRQDPGLGLRLIYFSYDVKMKEKGDIPEGYSVSREKKERFSLILESASTNQTSMYLCASSFGRAGGSEQFFGPGTRLTVL.

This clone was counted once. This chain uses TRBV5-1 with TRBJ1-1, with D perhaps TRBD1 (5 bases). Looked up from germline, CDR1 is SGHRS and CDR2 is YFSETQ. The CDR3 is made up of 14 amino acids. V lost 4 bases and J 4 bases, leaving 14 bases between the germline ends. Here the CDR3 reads CASSPNRRGTEAFF. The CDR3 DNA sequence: TGCGCCAGCAGCCCGAACCGTAGGGGCACTGAAGCTTTCTTT.

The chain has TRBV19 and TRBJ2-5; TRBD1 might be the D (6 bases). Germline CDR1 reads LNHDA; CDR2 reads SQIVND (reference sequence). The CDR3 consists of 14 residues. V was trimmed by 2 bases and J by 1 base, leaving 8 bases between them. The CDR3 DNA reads TGTGCCAGTAGTATAACACAGGGCCAAGAGACCCAGTACTTC. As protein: CASSITQGQETQYF.

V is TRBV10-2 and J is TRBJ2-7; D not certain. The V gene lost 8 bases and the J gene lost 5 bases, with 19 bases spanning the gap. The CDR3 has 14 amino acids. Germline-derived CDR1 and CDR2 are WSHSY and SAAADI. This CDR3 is CASAIPGWVDEQYF. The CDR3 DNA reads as TGCGCCAGCGCTATCCCAGGATGGGTCGACGAGCAGTACTTC.

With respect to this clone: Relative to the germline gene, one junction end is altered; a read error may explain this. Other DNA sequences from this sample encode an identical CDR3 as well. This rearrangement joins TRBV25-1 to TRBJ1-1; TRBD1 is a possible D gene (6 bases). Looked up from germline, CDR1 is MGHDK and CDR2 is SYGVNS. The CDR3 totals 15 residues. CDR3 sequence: CASTPGQTMNTEAFF. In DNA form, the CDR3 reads TGTGCCAGCACCCCGGGACAAACCATGAATACTGAAGCTTTCTTT.

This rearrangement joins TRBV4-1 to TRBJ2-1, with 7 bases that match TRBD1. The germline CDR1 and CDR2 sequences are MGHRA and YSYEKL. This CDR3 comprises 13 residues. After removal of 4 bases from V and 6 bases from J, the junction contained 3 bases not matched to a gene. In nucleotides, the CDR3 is TGCGCCAGCAGCCCCCCAGGGGGCAATGAGCAGTTCTTC. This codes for CASSPPGGNEQFF.

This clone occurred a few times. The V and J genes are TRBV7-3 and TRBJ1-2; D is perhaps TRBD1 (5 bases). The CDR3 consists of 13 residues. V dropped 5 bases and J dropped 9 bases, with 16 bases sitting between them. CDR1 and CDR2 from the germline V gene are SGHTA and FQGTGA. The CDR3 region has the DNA TGTGCCAGCAGCCCGGACCCCGGGGGAAGCTACACCTTC. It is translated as CASSPDPGGSYTF.

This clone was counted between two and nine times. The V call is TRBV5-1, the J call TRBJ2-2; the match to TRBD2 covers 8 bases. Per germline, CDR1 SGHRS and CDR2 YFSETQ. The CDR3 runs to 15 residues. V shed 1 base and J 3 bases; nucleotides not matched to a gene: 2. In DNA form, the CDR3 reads TGCGCCAGCAGCTTGAACGGGGGGGACACCGGGGAGCTGTTTTTT. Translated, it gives CASSLNGGDTGELFF.

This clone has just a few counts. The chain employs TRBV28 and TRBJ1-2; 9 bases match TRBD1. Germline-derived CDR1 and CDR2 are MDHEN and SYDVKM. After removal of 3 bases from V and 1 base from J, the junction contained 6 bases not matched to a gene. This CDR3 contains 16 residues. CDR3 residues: CASSFGGTGLNYGYTF. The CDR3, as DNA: TGTGCCAGCAGTTTTGGCGGGACAGGGCTTAACTATGGCTACACCTTC.

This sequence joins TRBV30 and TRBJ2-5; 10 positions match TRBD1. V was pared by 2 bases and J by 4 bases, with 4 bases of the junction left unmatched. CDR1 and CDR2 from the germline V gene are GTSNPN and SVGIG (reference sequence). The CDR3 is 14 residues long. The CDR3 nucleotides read TGTGCCTGGAGTTCCAGGACAGGGGGAGAGACCCAGTACTTC. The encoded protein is CAWSSRTGGETQYF.

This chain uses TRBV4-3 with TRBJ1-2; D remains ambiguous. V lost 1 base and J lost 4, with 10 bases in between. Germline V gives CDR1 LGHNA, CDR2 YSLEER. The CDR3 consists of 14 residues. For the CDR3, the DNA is TGCGCCAGCAGCCAAGTAGAGGTTAGCTATGGCTACACCTTC. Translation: CASSQVEVSYGYTF.

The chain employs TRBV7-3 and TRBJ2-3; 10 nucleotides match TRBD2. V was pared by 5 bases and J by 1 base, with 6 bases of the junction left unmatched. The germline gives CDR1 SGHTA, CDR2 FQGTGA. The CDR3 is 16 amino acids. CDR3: CASSAGLAVGTDTQYF. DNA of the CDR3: TGTGCCAGCAGCGCTGGACTAGCGGTAGGCACAGATACGCAGTATTTT. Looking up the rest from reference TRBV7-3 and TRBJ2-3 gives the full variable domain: GAGVSQTPSNKVTEKGKYVELRCDPISGHTALYWYRQSLGQGPEFLIYFQGTGAADDSGLPNDRFFAVRPEGSVSTLKIQRTERGDSAVYLCASSAGLAVGTDTQYFGPGTRLTVL.

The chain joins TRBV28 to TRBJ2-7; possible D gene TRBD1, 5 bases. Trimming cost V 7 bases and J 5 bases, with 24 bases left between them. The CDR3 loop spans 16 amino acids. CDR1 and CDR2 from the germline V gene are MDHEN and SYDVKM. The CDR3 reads CASIPSIRVRSDEQYF. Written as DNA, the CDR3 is TGTGCCAGCATTCCCAGTATCAGGGTGCGCAGCGACGAGCAGTACTTC.

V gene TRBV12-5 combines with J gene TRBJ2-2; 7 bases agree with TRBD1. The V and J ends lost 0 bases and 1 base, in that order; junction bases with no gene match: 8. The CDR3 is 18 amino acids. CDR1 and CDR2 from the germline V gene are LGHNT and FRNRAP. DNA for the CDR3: TGTGCTAGTGGTTTGGTAGCGGACGGGACAGTGAACACCGGGGAGCTGTTTTTT. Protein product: CASGLVADGTVNTGELFF.

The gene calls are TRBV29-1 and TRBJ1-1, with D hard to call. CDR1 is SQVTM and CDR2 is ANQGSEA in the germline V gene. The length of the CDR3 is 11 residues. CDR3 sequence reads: CRAGGNTEAFF. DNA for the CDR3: TGCAGGGCGGGAGGGAACACTGAAGCTTTCTTT.

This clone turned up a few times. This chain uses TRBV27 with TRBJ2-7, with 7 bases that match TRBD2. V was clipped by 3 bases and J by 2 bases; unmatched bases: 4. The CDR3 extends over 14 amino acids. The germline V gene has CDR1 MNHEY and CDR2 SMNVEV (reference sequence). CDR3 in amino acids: CASSFGGTPYEQYF. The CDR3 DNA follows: TGTGCCAGCAGTTTCGGGGGGACTCCCTACGAGCAGTACTTC.

In nucleotides, the CDR3 is TGTGCCAGCAGCTTAGGGGGGGGGAACACTGAAGCTTTCTTT. It codes for CASSLGGGNTEAFF. This chain joins TRBV7-6 and TRBJ1-1; possibly TRBD1 for D (5 bases). This CDR3 comprises 14 residues. Germline V lookup: CDR1 SGHVS, CDR2 FNYEAQ. The V end was cut by 1 base, the J end by 1 base, with 7 bases between.

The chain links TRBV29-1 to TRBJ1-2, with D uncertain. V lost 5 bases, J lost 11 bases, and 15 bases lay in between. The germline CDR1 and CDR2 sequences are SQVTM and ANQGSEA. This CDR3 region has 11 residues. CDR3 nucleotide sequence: TGCAGCGTTAGCCGAGACTCAGCATACACCTTC. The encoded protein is CSVSRDSAYTF.

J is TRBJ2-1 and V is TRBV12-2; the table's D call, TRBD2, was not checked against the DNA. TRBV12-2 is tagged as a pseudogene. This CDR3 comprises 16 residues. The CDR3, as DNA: TGTGCAAGTCGCCCCACCGGGTCTAGCTCCTACAATGAGCAGTTCTTC. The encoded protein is CASRPTGSSSYNEQFF.

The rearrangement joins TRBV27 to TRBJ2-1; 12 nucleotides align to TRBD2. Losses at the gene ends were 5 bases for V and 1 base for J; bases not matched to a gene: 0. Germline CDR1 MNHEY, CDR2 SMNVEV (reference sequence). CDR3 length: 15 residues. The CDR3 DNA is TGTGCCAGCAGTCTAGCGGGAGGGTCCTACAATGAGCAGTTCTTC. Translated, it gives CASSLAGGSYNEQFF.

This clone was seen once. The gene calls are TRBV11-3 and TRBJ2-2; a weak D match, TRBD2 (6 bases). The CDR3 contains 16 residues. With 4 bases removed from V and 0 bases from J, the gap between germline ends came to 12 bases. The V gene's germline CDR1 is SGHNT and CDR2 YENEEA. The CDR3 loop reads CASSSAGGANTGELFF. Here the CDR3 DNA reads TGTGCCAGCAGCTCCGCGGGCGGGGCGAACACCGGGGAGCTGTTTTTT.

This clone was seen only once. The CDR3 nucleotides are TGTGCCATTCCCGTTGGTGGGGCGAACTATGGCTACACCTTC. As protein: CAIPVGGANYGYTF. V gene TRBV28 combines with J gene TRBJ1-2; perhaps TRBD1 as D (5 bases). The CDR3 is made up of 14 amino acids. CDR1 and CDR2 from the germline V gene are MDHEN and SYDVKM. The V end was cut by 10 bases, the J end by 2 bases, with 17 bases between.

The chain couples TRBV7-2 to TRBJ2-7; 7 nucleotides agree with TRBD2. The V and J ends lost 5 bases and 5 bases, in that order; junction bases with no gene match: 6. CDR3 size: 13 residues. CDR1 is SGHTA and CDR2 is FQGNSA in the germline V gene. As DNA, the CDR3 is TGTGCCAGCAGCGTTCGAGCGGGAAACGAGCAGTACTTC. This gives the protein CASSVRAGNEQYF.

CDR3: CASSQGTGVYEQYF. CDR3 in DNA: TGCGCCAGCAGCCAAGGAACAGGCGTTTACGAGCAGTACTTC. The V and J genes are TRBV4-3 and TRBJ2-7; possible D gene TRBD1, 5 bases. The CDR3 is made up of 14 amino acids. V was pared by 1 base and J by 4 bases, with 11 bases between. Germline V gene lookup returns CDR1 LGHNA and CDR2 YSLEER.